These 17 T cell receptor beta chains came from one sample sequenced in a study of blood T cell repertoires in COVID-19. Profiling relied on immunoSEQ multiplex PCR, and the TCRdb table lists in-frame clones only, not all of them. The profile shows 30,000 to 40,000 clones, just over 90% of them singletons. Source material: peripheral blood. These receptors were taken from a male donor with active COVID-19.

The V gene is TRBV9, the J gene TRBJ2-2; perhaps TRBD2 as D (7 bases). The V end lost 4 bases, the J end lost 0 bases, and 16 bases lay between the germline ends. Germline V gives CDR1 SGDLS, CDR2 YYNGEE. The CDR3 runs 17 residues. In DNA, the CDR3 is TGTGCCAGCAGCCCAAGGGGGGGGACAACGAACACCGGGGAGCTGTTTTTT. Translating gives CASSPRGGTTNTGELFF.

The V call is TRBV7-3, the J call TRBJ2-3; 12 nucleotides match TRBD2. Unmatched junction bases numbered 8, after V lost 2 bases and J lost 2 bases. The CDR3 is 18 residues long. Germline V CDR1 and CDR2: SGHTA, FQGTGA. The CDR3 reads CASSLQGTSGGHTDTQYF. As DNA, the CDR3 is TGTGCCAGCAGCTTACAGGGCACTAGCGGGGGGCACACAGATACGCAGTATTTT.

J is TRBJ2-7 and V is TRBV4-2; D gene ambiguous. The CDR3 sequence is 13 residues long. The V end was cut by 0 bases, the J end by 5 bases, with 8 bases between. Germline CDR1 is LGHNA and CDR2 is YNFKEQ. Written as DNA, the CDR3 is TGTGCCAGCAGCCAAGACGTCCAGGACGAGCAGTACTTC. This encodes CASSQDVQDEQYF.

The chain has TRBV4-3 and TRBJ2-4; 7 bases map to TRBD2. This CDR3 contains 14 residues. Germline CDR1 is LGHNA and CDR2 is YSLEER. J was trimmed by 6 bases and V by 4 bases; bases with no gene match: 6. The CDR3 sequence: CASSPSWGGNIQYF. In DNA form, the CDR3 reads TGCGCCAGCAGCCCCAGTTGGGGGGGAAACATTCAGTACTTC.

The V and J genes are TRBV5-1 and TRBJ1-4; 9 bases map to TRBD1. The V segment lost 7 bases and the J segment 7 bases; nucleotides outside the gene matches: 11. The CDR3 has 15 amino acids. The germline CDR1 and CDR2 sequences are SGHRS and YFSETQ. In DNA form, the CDR3 reads TGCGCCAGCCGCGCGACGACGGACAGGGGTGAAAAACTGTTTTTT. This translates into CASRATTDRGEKLFF. Looking up the rest from reference TRBV5-1 and TRBJ1-4 gives the full variable domain: KAGVTQTPRYLIKTRGQQVTLSCSPISGHRSVSWYQQTPGQGLQFLFEYFSETQRNKGNFPGRFSGRQFSNSRSEMNVSTLELGDSALYLCASRATTDRGEKLFFGSGTQLSVL.

J is TRBJ1-5 and V is TRBV6-2 or TRBV6-3, with D unclear. The CDR3 contains 16 residues. The V and J ends lost 2 bases and 1 base respectively, with 12 bases between them. The germline V gene encodes CDR1 MNHEY and CDR2 SVGEGT. CDR3 nucleotide sequence: TGTGCCAGCAGTTACGGCGGGTCCCAGAGCAATCAGCCCCAGCATTTT. This translates into CASSYGGSQSNQPQHF.

This chain connects TRBV27 to TRBJ1-6; D is perhaps TRBD1 (6 bases). V was clipped by 2 bases and J by 7 bases, with 21 bases between them. CDR3 length: 18 amino acids. Germline loops: CDR1 MNHEY, CDR2 SMNVEV (reference sequence). The CDR3 here is CASSLAPPGRGGNSPLHF. The CDR3 DNA reads as TGTGCCAGCAGTTTAGCACCCCCGGGCAGGGGAGGGAATTCACCCCTCCACTTT.

The gene calls are TRBV11-3 and TRBJ2-2; D possibly corresponds to TRBD2 (7 bases). Germline CDR1 SGHNT, CDR2 YENEEA. The CDR3 totals 17 residues. Between the trimmed V and J ends, which lost 3 bases and 5 bases, there was a span of 19 bases. This CDR3 reads CASSLGPWGGGTGELFF. The CDR3 DNA reads as TGTGCCAGCAGCTTGGGGCCTTGGGGAGGGGGAACCGGGGAGCTGTTTTTT.

The chain is built from TRBV7-6 and TRBJ1-3; 7 bases are a match to TRBD1. The length of the CDR3 is 15 residues. J gave up 2 bases and V 1 base, and 2 bases lay outside the gene matches. Germline assignment: CDR1 SGHVS and CDR2 FNYEAQ. The CDR3 is CASSLEGTAGNTIYF. CDR3 bases: TGTGCCAGCAGCTTAGAGGGGACAGCTGGAAACACCATATATTTT.

The chain couples TRBV7-8 to TRBJ2-1; a weak D match, TRBD1 (5 bases). Per germline, CDR1 SGHVS and CDR2 FQNEAQ. The germline V and J ends were trimmed by 2 bases and 9 bases, with 11 bases remaining between them. The CDR3 is 13 amino acids. The CDR3, as DNA: TGTGCCAGCAGCTTAATTCAGGGTAGTGAGCAGTTCTTC. Its translation is CASSLIQGSEQFF.

V gene TRBV7-8 combines with J gene TRBJ2-3; 11 positions match TRBD2. The germline CDR1 and CDR2 sequences are SGHVS and FQNEAQ. This CDR3 is 16 amino acids long. The J segment lost 2 bases and the V segment lost 3 bases, leaving 4 bases of the junction unmatched. Here the CDR3 DNA reads TGTGCCAGCAGCTTCCTAGCGGGGGGAAACACAGATACGCAGTATTTT. It specifies CASSFLAGGNTDTQYF.

V usage is TRBV12-3 or TRBV12-4 and J usage is TRBJ2-7; D possibly corresponds to TRBD1 (6 bases). V dropped 6 bases and J dropped 3 bases, with 12 bases sitting between them. This CDR3 comprises 13 residues. The chain's CDR3 is CASRSPGVYEQYF. CDR3 nucleotide sequence: TGTGCCAGCAGGAGTCCAGGGGTCTACGAGCAGTACTTC.

The gene calls are TRBV7-3 and TRBJ2-3, with 10 nucleotides matching TRBD2. With 5 bases clipped from V and 4 bases from J, the junction kept 6 bases outside the gene matches. The CDR3 loop spans 15 amino acids. Germline V CDR1 and CDR2: SGHTA, FQGTGA. CDR3 sequence reads: CASSTSGVGADTQYF. As DNA, the CDR3 is TGTGCCAGCAGCACTAGCGGGGTTGGCGCAGATACGCAGTATTTT.

The chain combines TRBV6-5 with TRBJ2-3; the D gene is possibly TRBD2 (6 bases). V was cut by 6 bases and J by 3 bases, with 7 bases left in between. CDR1 and CDR2 (germline): MNHEY, SVGAGI. The length of the CDR3 is 12 residues. The CDR3 here is CASRGRTDTQYF. DNA of the CDR3: TGTGCCAGCAGGGGGAGGACAGATACGCAGTATTTT.

The genes are TRBV7-9 and TRBJ2-7, with TRBD1 as a possible D gene (6 bases). Germline V CDR1 and CDR2: SEHNR, FQNEAQ (reference sequence). The CDR3 extends over 13 amino acids. V was pared by 2 bases and J by 5 bases, with 10 bases between. The CDR3 DNA is TGTGCCAGCAGCTTACTGGGGGCCGACGAGCAGTACTTC. Translation: CASSLLGADEQYF.

This chain joins TRBV19 and TRBJ2-3; D possibly corresponds to TRBD2 (5 bases). The CDR3 loop spans 15 amino acids. Germline assignment: CDR1 LNHDA and CDR2 SQIVND (reference sequence). Trimming shortened V by 5 bases and J by 1 base, and 13 bases separated the two germline ends. The DNA of the CDR3 is TGTGCCAGTAGTTCAACTAGATTCGGCACAGATACGCAGTATTTT. It codes for CASSSTRFGTDTQYF.

The rearrangement joins TRBV11-2 to TRBJ2-1, with 13 bases identical to TRBD2. The germline CDR1 and CDR2 sequences are SGHAT and FQNNGV. After removal of 5 bases from V and 5 bases from J, the junction contained 9 bases not matched to a gene. The CDR3 sequence is 17 residues long. The CDR3 nucleotides are TGTGCCAGCAGCAAGGGACTAGCGGGGCATGGTAACAATGAGCAGTTCTTC. Protein product: CASSKGLAGHGNNEQFF.